This T cell receptor (beta chain) was sequenced for a study of shared clonotypes between healthy human individuals. Study outcomes and limitations: Unshared clonotypes carried lower generation probabilities than those common to all four donors. Among a handful of donors, approximately 5% of naive CD4 clonotypes were found in common.

Every contributor of samples was a Caucasian grown-up residing in Nashville, Tennessee. The CDR3 extends over 14 amino acids. The V end was cut by 2 bases, the J end by 6 bases, with 10 bases between. The V gene's germline CDR1 is MDHEN and CDR2 SYDVKM. Original processing methods: ImmunoSEQ supplied junction-only sequences lacking quality scores, so filtering was different. This table comes from immunoSEQ multiplex PCR, and its TCRdb copy is limited to in-frame clones, with some not included. That table gives V, J and clone size, and the DNA gave D and trimming. This table has about 710,000 clones, about three quarters appearing once. A word on this clone: Its antigen is not known.

The sequence came from a woman in her thirties in good health. The specimen sequenced was memory CD4+ T cells sorted from blood. Subset here: CD45RA-negative fraction. This sequence joins TRBV28 and TRBJ2-2; D uncertain. In DNA, the CDR3 is TGTGCCAGCAGTTTAGCCGCGTGGGCCGGGGAGCTGTTTTTT. It codes for CASSLAAWAGELFF.